This T cell receptor (beta chain) originates from a study of T cell repertoires in cytomegalovirus infection. Study-level background: Matching HLA type, along with CMV infection, was indicated by public TCR beta signatures.

As regards this clonotype: No antigen is known for it.

Germline lookup yields CDR1 MNHNS and CDR2 SASEGT. This CDR3 spans 14 amino acids. V lost 2 bases, J lost 4 bases, and 11 bases lay in between. General study results and limits: Cumulative public TCR beta family frequency identified CMV carriers with the relevant HLA. Dominant in the ex vivo response were TCR beta clonotypes restricted by HLA-C and specific for CMV.

One entry per CDR3 protein, called by TCRdb with MiXCR from the reads. The sample carries some 130,000 distinct CDR3 sequences, 32% recorded once. This clonotype was sampled from a human donor in good health (CMV status not recorded). Some clones in this sample may be carry-over from other donors' samples. This sequence joins TRBV6-1 and TRBJ1-2, with a tentative D call TRBD1 (5 bases). The starting material was CD8+ T cells from cultured PBMCs, obtained from culture after CMV antigen stimulation. CDR3 sequence: CASSEWEGSYGYTF. The CDR3 DNA follows: TGTGCCAGCAGTGAATGGGAGGGGTCCTATGGCTACACCTTC.